Shown below are 7 T cell receptor delta chains from a single sample sequenced in a study of Vδ1+ human thymocytes. No cognate antigen is known for these TCRs. Broader study findings: Thymic TRG and TRD repertoires appeared highly polyclonal.

Extracted RNA was reverse transcribed into cDNA. The CDR3 regions were amplified by multiplex PCR from V-gene primers to a constant-region primer. TCRdb re-called clones from the multiplex PCR reads via CATT. The sample shows tens of thousands of delta-chain clones, about 29% of them seen only once. Sequenced: Vdelta1+ gamma-delta thymocytes from the thymus. Subset of the sample: FACS-sorted CD3+ TCRalphabeta- TCRVdelta1+ TCRVdelta2- thymocytes. The source of these receptors is a boy under two years old who had congenital heart surgery.

Concerning this clone: The sample contains more than one DNA sequence encoding this CDR3. This rearrangement joins TRDV1 to TRDJ1; the D is unclear. V shed 3 bases and J shed 0 bases, with 11 bases lying between them. The length of the CDR3 is 15 residues. The germline V gene encodes CDR1 TSWWSYY and CDR2 QGS. The CDR3 nucleotides are TGTGCTCTTGGGGATCAAGCGACGTACACCGATAAACTCATCTTT. Protein sequence: CALGDQATYTDKLIF.

This clone was counted a few times. The chain joins TRDV1 to TRDJ1; D is possibly TRDD3 (7 bases). V was shortened by 2 bases and J by 0 bases, with 19 bases between the two germline ends. CDR1 TSWWSYY and CDR2 QGS come from the germline V gene. The CDR3 covers 18 residues. For the CDR3, the DNA is TGTGCTCTTGGGGAAGGTCCTACCGGGGATATATACACCGATAAACTCATCTTT. Translated, it gives CALGEGPTGDIYTDKLIF.

The sample holds a few counts of this clone. The chain uses TRDV1 and TRDJ1, with 12 bases fitting TRDD3. CDR1 is TSWWSYY and CDR2 is QGS in the germline V gene. After removal of 4 bases from V and 0 bases from J, the junction contained 9 bases not matched to a gene. This CDR3 contains 18 residues. The CDR3 DNA reads TGTGCTCTTGGGGGTACAACTGGGGGATACCGGTACACCGATAAACTCATCTTT. This sequence encodes CALGGTTGGYRYTDKLIF.

The chain has TRDV1 and TRDJ1; possibly TRDD2 for D (6 bases). The length of the CDR3 is 18 residues. The germline V gene has CDR1 TSWWSYY and CDR2 QGS. V lost 7 bases to trimming and J lost 2 bases, with 26 bases between them. CDR3 residues: CALALLPITGAETDKLIF. The CDR3 bases are TGTGCTCTTGCCCTCCTACCCATTACGGGGGCCGAGACCGATAAACTCATCTTT.

By frequency in the sample, this clone is medium-sized. The rearrangement joins TRDV1 to TRDJ1; 12 nucleotides align to TRDD3. The CDR3 is 21 residues long. With 1 base clipped from V and 0 bases from J, the junction kept 15 bases outside the gene matches. Germline V gene sequence: CDR1 TSWWSYY, CDR2 QGS. CDR3 sequence reads: CALGEPDLGDTRRGYTDKLIF. In DNA, the CDR3 is TGTGCTCTTGGGGAACCCGACCTGGGGGATACGCGCAGGGGGTACACCGATAAACTCATCTTT.

Only a few counts were recorded for this clone. V gene TRDV1 combines with J gene TRDJ1; TRDD3 is a possible D gene (6 bases). V was trimmed by 1 base and J by 0 bases, leaving 21 bases between them. The CDR3 covers 19 residues. CDR1 is TSWWSYY, CDR2 QGS, per germline. The CDR3 here is CALGERLSTVGMYTDKLIF. The CDR3, as DNA: TGTGCTCTTGGGGAACGTCTATCAACGGTGGGGATGTACACCGATAAACTCATCTTT.

This clone was observed a handful of times. The rearrangement uses TRDV1 and TRDJ1; TRDD3 aligns across 7 bases. There are 17 residues in the CDR3. The V segment lost 1 base and the J segment 2 bases; nucleotides outside the gene matches: 10. Germline V CDR1 and CDR2: TSWWSYY, QGS. For the CDR3, the DNA is TGTGCTCTTGGGGAACGGCTACGCCTACTGGGGACCGATAAACTCATCTTT. Amino acids: CALGERLRLLGTDKLIF.